This TCR beta chain was retrieved from a study of T cell clonality in common variable immunodeficiency (dated by TCRdb to the mid-2010s). The CDR1 and CDR2 encoded by the germline V gene are SGHTA and FQGNSA. The CDR3 contains 15 residues, cysteine and phenylalanine counted. Part of the CDR3 DNA is given, 36 bases translated from base 1. Summary of the overall study and its limitations: TCRbeta clonality was higher in CVID subjects than in healthy controls (t-test p = 0.018), and the increase was most characteristic of about a third of subjects. Correlations of repertoire features with clinical complications were constrained by heterogeneity among patients within the CVID cohort. The authors noted that sequencing repertoires of T cell subpopulations would be needed to clarify what caused the increased clonality in CVID. CVID TCRbeta sequences were reported to have fewer deletions and N-nucleotide insertions and to lack highly modified clones with 13 or more V deletions. Healthy controls shared more TCRbeta clones with each other than CVID subjects shared among themselves (p < 0.0001). Even though DNA input was the same, control samples had an average of about 81,820 unique sequences each, compared with some 32,000 in CVID samples.

Both CVID patients and healthy controls were predominantly of Caucasian heritage. Heparinized peripheral whole blood samples of about 5 to 8 ml were obtained from each donor. TCRbeta CDR3 repertoires were sequenced from genomic DNA of adults with common variable immune deficiency (CVID) and healthy adult controls. The control group was made up of around 22 healthy adult volunteers (about ten male and around 12 female) whose ages ranged from roughly 20 to 70 years, with a mean age of nearly 35. To isolate peripheral blood mononuclear cells, diluted blood was subjected to density centrifugation over Hypaque 1077 or Ficoll-Paque. Genomic DNA was extracted from unsorted mononuclear cells by Qiagen column purification or by a centrifugation-based method. This clone came up a few times. Its antigen is still unknown. An end of the junction differs from the germline gene, which may be a read error. The CDR3 end lies 3 residues beyond the end of the read and is filled in from the germline J gene.

For sequencing input, CVID and control samples contributed equivalent amounts of genomic DNA. For every sample, a 60 bp segment covering the rearranged TCRbeta CDR3 region was amplified and then sequenced. The immunoSEQ assay, a bias-corrected multiplex PCR with high-throughput sequencing, was employed for TCRbeta amplification. On the authors' methods: Every unique nucleotide sequence counted as a clone and was annotated with V, D and J genes, copy number and frequency. Sequences were labeled productive if in frame, and non-productive if out of frame or containing stop codons. As previously described, clonality was calculated on the basis of Shannon's entropy. The predicted amino acid sequences of productive clones were used to derive mean CDR3 Kyte-Doolittle hydropathy. Using the R hclust function, scaled V gene usage was clustered hierarchically with Manhattan distance and complete linkage. To assess clone sharing by CDR3 amino acid sequence, 12 repertoires per group were resampled over 100 rounds. The repertoires were searched for about 70 published EBV-specific TCRbeta sequences and 200 to 300 published CMV-specific TCRbeta sequences. A couple of CVID samples that yielded fewer than 10,000 sequences were excluded from the analysis, so approximately 38 CVID repertoires were retained. What TCRdb holds here is the immuneACCESS table cut down to in-frame rearrangements. Part of the clones is not present; checked against another copy, under half of the missing clones reflect an unresolved V gene, and the others are unexplained. The V and J calls and the clone size are those of that table, but D and trimming were determined from the DNA. The table gives approximately 57,000 clones for this sample, with none occurring only once. Around 0.8% of the sample rests with the top ten.

Sequenced material: peripheral blood mononuclear cells. The sequence was obtained from a person aged 18 to 70 in good health. Recombination linked TRBV7-2 to TRBJ2-3; tentative D gene TRBD1, with 6 bases matching. The DNA read from the CDR3 is TGTGCCAGCGGCTTAACAGGGATGTTAGGAGAGACG. Its translation is CASGLTGMLGET. The whole CDR3 sequence reads CASGLTGMLGETQYF.